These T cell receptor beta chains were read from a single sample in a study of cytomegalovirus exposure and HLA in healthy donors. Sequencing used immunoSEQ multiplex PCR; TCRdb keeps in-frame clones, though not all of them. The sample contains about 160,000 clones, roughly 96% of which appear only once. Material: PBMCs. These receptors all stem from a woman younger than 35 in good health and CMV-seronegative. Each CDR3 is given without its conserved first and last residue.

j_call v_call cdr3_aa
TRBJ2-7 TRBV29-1 SVEAPGAGRRDEQY
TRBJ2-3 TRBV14 ASSQAFIAGGRTDTQY
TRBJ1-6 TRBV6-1 ASSAASGTGMSSPLH
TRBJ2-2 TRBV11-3 ASSLVRTGELF
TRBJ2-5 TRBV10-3 AIRQGAQETQY
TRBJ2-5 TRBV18 ASSTEGAAQY
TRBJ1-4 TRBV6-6 ASSQGEKLF
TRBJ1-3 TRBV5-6 ASSAPGDANSGNTIY
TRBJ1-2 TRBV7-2 ASSLWTTLSADGYT
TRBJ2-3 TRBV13 ASSNFSKSTPTDTQY
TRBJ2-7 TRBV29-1 SVPDRGGYEQY
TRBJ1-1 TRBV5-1 ASSTTGDTEAF
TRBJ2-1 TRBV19 ASSTPIVSYNEQF
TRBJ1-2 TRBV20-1 SAVRIYGYT
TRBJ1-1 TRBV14 ASSIWGGQRNTEAF
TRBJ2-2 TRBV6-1 ASSEELANTGELF
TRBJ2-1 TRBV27 ASSPTSGGVEQF
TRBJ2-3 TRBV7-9 ASSLLQGGGTDTQY
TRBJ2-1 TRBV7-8 ASSGSGGPNEQF
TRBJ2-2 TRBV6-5 ASSSGDTGELF
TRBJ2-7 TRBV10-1 ASSALAGGSVHEQY
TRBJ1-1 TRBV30 AWGGTEAF
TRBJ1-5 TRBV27 ASSRDSPNQPQH
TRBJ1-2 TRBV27 ASSSSRTGARHGYT
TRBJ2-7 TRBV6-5 ASSRQGQGGYEQY
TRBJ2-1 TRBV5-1 ASSFPGGPYNEQF
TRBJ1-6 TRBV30 AWRAGYHNSPLH
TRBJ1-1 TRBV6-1 ASSDKLDRNTEAF
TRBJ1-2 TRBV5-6 ASSYDRPIYGYT
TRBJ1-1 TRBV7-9 ASSPPDTHTEAF
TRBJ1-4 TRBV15 ATTETLANEKLF
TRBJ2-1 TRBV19 ASSREAGGVLFEQF
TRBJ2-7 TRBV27 ASSLGGQFNYEQY
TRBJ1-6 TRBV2 ASSAEVSPLH
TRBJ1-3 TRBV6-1 ASSPYRDTIY
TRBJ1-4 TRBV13 ASSARLRRTNEKLF
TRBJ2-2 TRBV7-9 ASSWTGGNTGELF
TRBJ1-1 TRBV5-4 ASSLEGEEAF
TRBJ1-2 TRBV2 ASSDGPSRGYT
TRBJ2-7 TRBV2 ASSWTGSSYEQY